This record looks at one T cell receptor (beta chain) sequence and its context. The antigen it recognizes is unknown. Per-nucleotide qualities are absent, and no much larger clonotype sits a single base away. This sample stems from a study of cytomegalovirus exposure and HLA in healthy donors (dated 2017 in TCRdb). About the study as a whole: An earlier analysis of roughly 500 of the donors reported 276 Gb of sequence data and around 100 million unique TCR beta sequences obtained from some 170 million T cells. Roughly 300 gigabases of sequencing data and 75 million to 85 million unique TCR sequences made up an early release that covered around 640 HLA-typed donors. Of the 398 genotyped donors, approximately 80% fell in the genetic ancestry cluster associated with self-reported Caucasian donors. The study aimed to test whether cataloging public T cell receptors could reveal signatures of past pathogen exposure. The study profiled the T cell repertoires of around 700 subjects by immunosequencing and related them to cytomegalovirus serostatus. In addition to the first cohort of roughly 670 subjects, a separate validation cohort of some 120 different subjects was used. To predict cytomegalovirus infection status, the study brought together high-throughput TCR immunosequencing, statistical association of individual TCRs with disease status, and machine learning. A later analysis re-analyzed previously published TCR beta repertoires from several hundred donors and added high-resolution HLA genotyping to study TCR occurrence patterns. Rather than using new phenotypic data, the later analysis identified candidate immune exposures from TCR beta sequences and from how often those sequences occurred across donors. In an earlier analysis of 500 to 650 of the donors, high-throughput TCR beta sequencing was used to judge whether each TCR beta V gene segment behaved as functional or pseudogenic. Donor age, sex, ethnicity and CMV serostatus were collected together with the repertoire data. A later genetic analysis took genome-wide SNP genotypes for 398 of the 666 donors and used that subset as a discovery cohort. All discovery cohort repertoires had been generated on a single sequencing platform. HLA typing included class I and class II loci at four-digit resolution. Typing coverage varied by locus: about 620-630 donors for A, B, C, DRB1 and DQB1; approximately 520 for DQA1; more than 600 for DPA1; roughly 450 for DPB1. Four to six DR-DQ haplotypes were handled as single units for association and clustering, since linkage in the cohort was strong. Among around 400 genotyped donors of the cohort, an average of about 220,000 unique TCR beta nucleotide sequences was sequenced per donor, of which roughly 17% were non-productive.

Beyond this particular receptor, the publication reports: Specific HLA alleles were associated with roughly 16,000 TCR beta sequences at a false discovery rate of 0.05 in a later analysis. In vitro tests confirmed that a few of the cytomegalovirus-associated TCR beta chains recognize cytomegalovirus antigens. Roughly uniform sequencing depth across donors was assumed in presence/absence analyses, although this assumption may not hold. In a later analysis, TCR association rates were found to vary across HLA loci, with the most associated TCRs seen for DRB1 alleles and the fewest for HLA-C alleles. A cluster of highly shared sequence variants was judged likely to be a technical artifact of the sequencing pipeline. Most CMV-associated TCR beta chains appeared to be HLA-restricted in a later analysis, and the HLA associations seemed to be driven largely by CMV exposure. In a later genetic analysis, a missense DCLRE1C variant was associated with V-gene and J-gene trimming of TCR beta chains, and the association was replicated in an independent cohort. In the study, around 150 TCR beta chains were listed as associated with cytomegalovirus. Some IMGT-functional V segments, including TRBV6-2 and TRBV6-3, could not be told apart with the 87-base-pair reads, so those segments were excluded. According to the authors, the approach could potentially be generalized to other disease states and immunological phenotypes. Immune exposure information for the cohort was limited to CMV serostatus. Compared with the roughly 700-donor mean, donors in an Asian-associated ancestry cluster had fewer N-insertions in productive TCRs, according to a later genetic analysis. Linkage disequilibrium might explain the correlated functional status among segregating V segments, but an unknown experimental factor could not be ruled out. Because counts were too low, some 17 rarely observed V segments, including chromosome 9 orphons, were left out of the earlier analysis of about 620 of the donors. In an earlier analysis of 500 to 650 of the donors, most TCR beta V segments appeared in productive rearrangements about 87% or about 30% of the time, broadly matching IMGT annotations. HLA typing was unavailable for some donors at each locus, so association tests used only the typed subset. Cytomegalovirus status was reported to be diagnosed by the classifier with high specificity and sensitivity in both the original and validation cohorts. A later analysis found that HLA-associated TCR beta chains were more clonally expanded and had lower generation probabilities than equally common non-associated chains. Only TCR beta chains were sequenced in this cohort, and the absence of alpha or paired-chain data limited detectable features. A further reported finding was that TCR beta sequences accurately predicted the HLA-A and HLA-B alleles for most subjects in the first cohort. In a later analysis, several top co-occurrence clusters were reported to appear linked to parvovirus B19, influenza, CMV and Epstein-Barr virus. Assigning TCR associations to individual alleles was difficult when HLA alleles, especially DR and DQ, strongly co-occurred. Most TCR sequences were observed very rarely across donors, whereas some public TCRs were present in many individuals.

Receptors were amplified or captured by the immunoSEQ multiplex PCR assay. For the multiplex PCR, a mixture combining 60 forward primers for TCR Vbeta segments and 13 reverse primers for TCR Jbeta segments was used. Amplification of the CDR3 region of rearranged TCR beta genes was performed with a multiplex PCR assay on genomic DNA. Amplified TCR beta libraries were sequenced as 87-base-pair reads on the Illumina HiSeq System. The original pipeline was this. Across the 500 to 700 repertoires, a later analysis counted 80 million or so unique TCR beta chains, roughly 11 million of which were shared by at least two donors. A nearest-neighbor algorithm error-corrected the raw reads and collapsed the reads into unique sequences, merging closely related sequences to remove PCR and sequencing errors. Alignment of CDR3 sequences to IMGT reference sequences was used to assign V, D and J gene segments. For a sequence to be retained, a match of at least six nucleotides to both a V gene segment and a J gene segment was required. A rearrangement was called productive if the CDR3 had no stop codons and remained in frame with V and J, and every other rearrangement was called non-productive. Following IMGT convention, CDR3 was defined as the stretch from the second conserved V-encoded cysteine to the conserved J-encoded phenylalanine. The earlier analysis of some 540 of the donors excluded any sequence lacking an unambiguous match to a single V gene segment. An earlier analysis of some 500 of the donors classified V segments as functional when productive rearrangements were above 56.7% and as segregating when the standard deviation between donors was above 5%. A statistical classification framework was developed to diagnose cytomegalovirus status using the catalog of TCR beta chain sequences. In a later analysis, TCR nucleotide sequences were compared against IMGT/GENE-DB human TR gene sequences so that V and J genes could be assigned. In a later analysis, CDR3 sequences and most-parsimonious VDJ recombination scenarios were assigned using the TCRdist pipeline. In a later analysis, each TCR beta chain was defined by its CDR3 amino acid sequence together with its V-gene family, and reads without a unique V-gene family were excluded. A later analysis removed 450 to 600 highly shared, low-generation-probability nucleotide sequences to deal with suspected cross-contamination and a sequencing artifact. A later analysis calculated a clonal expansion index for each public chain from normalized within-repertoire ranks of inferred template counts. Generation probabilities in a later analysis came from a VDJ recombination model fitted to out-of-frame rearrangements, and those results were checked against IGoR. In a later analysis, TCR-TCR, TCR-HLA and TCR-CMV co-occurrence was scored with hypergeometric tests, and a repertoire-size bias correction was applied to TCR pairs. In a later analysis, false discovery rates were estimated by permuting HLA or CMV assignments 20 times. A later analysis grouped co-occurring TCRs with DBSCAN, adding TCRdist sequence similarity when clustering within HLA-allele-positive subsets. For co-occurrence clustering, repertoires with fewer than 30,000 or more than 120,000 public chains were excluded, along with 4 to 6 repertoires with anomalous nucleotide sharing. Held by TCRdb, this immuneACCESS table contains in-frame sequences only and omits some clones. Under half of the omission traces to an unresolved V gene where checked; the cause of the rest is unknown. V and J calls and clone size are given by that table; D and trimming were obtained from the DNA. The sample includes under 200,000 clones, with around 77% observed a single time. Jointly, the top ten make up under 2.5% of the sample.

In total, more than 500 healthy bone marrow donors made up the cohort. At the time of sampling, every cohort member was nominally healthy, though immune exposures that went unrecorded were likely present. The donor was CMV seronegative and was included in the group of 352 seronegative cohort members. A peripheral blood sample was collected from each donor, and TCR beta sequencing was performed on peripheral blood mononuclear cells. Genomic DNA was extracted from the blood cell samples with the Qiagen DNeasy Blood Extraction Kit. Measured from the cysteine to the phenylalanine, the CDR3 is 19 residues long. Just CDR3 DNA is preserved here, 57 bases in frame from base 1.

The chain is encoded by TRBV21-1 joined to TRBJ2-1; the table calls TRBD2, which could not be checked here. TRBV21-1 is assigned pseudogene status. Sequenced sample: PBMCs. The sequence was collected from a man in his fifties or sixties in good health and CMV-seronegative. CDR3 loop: CASSKVGLAGESSYNEQFF. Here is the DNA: TGTGCCAGCAGCAAAGTGGGACTAGCGGGAGAATCCTCCTACAATGAGCAGTTCTTC.